What follows are 11 T cell receptor beta chains derived from one specimen sequenced in a study of cytomegalovirus exposure and HLA in healthy donors. The PCR ran on 60 Vbeta and 13 Jbeta primers. Assay: immunoSEQ multiplex PCR; the TCRdb copy retains only in-frame clones and omits some. This sample has some 160,000 clones, with around 77% found just once. The sample taken for sequencing was PBMCs. These receptors originate from a woman aged 25 to 45 in good health and CMV-seronegative.

This clone was seen a handful of times. The chain joins TRBV6-5 to TRBJ1-1; 10 bases agree with TRBD1. Germline V gene data show CDR1 as MNHEY and CDR2 as SVGAGI. The CDR3 runs 12 residues. J was trimmed by 4 bases and V by 11 bases; bases with no gene match: 4. The DNA for the CDR3 is TGTGCCGCCCGGGACAGGGGCACTGAAGCTTTCTTT. This encodes CAARDRGTEAFF.

V and J are TRBV5-4 and TRBJ2-2, with 7 bases identical to TRBD2. Losses at the gene ends were 6 bases for V and 5 bases for J; bases not matched to a gene: 10. Germline CDR1 and CDR2: SGHNT and YYREEE (reference sequence). This CDR3 region has 15 residues. CDR3 DNA sequence: TGTGCCAGCAACCTTTGGGAGGGAGTGACCGGGGAGCTGTTTTTT. Protein: CASNLWEGVTGELFF.

The CDR3 nucleotides read TGTGCCAGCAGCCAAGAACTAGAATCCGAGCAGTACTTC. This translates into CASSQELESEQYF. The chain recombines TRBV4-2 with TRBJ2-7; maybe TRBD2 (5 bases). This CDR3 is built from 13 residues. Germline-derived CDR1 and CDR2 are LGHNA and YNFKEQ. V shed 0 bases and J shed 6 bases, with 9 bases lying between them.

V and J are TRBV7-2 and TRBJ1-1, with unresolved D. Between the trimmed V and J ends, which lost 4 bases and 0 bases, there was a span of 6 bases. CDR1 and CDR2 (germline): SGHTA, FQGNSA. The CDR3 length is 13 residues. The CDR3 loop is CASSSLLNTEAFF. The CDR3 nucleotides read TGTGCCAGCAGCTCCTTATTGAACACTGAAGCTTTCTTT. Based on the CDR3 plus reference TRBV7-2 and TRBJ1-1, the full variable domain is GAGVSQSPSNKVTEKGKDVELRCDPISGHTALYWYRQSLGQGLEFLIYFQGNSAPDKSGLPSDRFSAERTGGSVSTLTIQRTQQEDSAVYLCASSSLLNTEAFFGQGTRLTVV.

This rearrangement joins TRBV5-6 to TRBJ1-2, with TRBD1 as a possible D gene (6 bases). The CDR3 is made up of 16 amino acids. The germline V gene encodes CDR1 SGHDT and CDR2 YYEEEE. Trimming stripped 4 bases from V and 6 bases from J, with 22 bases between. CDR3 in amino acids: CASSSGQFSLKDGYTF. The CDR3 nucleotides read TGTGCCAGCAGCAGTGGACAGTTTAGTTTGAAAGATGGCTACACCTTC.

The gene calls are TRBV28 and TRBJ2-7; 9 bases are shared with TRBD1. V shed 2 bases and J 1 base; nucleotides not matched to a gene: 3. The CDR3 extends over 15 amino acids. Germline V gene sequence: CDR1 MDHEN, CDR2 SYDVKM. DNA of the CDR3: TGTGCCAGCAGTTTACCCGGGACAGGGTCCTACGAGCAGTACTTC. This translates into CASSLPGTGSYEQYF. The full variable domain, rest sourced from reference TRBV28 and TRBJ2-7, is DVKVTQSSRYLVKRTGEKVFLECVQDMDHENMFWYRQDPGLGLRLIYFSYDVKMKEKGDIPEGYSVSREKKERFSLILESASTNQTSMYLCASSLPGTGSYEQYFGPGTRLTVT.

The chain joins TRBV7-3 to TRBJ1-5, with unresolved D. The CDR3 sequence is 15 residues long. CDR1 and CDR2 (germline): SGHTA, FQGTGA. V was pared by 5 bases and J by 0 bases, with 11 bases between. For the CDR3, the DNA is TGTGCCAGCAGCCCCACGCGCGATAGCAATCAGCCCCAGCATTTT. It yields the protein CASSPTRDSNQPQHF.

The rearrangement links TRBV5-4 to TRBJ2-1; 14 nucleotides line up with TRBD2. CDR1 and CDR2 from the germline V gene are SGHNT and YYREEE (reference sequence). V shed 4 bases, J shed 7 bases, and the junction held 4 bases outside the gene matches. This CDR3 has 15 residues. CDR3 residues: CASSLTSGGGNEQFF. The CDR3 DNA follows: TGTGCCAGCAGCCTGACTAGCGGGGGGGGTAATGAGCAGTTCTTC.

The chain has TRBV5-1 and TRBJ2-5, with 8 bases lining up with TRBD1. The CDR3 runs to 14 residues. From germline, CDR1 is SGHRS and CDR2 YFSETQ. Trimming cost V 7 bases and J 3 bases; bases outside gene matches: 8. The CDR3 loop reads CASAFGQGKETQYF. CDR3 coding DNA: TGCGCCAGCGCCTTCGGACAGGGAAAAGAGACCCAGTACTTC.

J is TRBJ2-5 and V is TRBV6-6; D unclear. The V gene's germline CDR1 is MNHNY and CDR2 SVGAGI (reference sequence). This CDR3 has 14 amino acids. V was pared by 2 bases and J by 0 bases, with 7 bases between. CDR3 sequence reads: CASSYDWYQETQYF. The CDR3 coding sequence is TGTGCCAGCAGTTACGACTGGTACCAAGAGACCCAGTACTTC.

CDR3 amino acids: CASSSHRDGSYNSPLHF. CDR3 coding DNA: TGTGCCAGCAGCTCGCACAGGGACGGCTCCTATAATTCACCCCTCCACTTT. This rearrangement joins TRBV7-8 to TRBJ1-6, with a weak D call TRBD1 (6 bases). There are 17 residues in the CDR3. Germline V lookup: CDR1 SGHVS, CDR2 FQNEAQ. V was cut by 4 bases and J by 0 bases, with 13 bases left in between.